This T cell receptor beta chain comes out of a study of T cells in localized non-small cell lung cancer. Study results and caveats: The study detected a median approximately 54 of the top 100 tumor clones in adjacent lung. Increased T cell density in blood showed an association with longer overall survival.

Details on this clone: Its cognate antigen is unknown.

The CDR3 spans 16 residues. V lost 3 bases and J 8 bases, leaving 22 bases between the germline ends. The germline V gene has CDR1 MDHEN and CDR2 SYDVKM. Repertoires were generated with immunoSEQ multiplex PCR, while TCRdb's copy carries only in-frame clones and drops some. The sample records more than 9,000 clones, approximately 48% being singletons. This clonotype was sampled from a woman between 40 and 69 years old with stage II squamous cell lung carcinoma. The gene calls are TRBV28 and TRBJ1-2, with D possibly matching TRBD1 (6 bases). The sample here was lymph node tissue, taken before any cancer treatment. The CDR3 loop is CASSFFRGSHLGGYTF. Written as DNA, the CDR3 is TGTGCCAGCAGTTTTTTCAGGGGAAGCCATCTTGGGGGCTACACCTTC.